The rows below give T cell receptor beta chains drawn from one sample of a study of CD8+ T cells in alopecia areata. Only in-frame clones appear in the TCRdb table, and some are missing; sequencing was by immunoSEQ multiplex PCR. This sample has 140,000 to 150,000 clones, with around 47% found just once. Sequencing was performed on CD4+ T cells sorted from blood. The receptor set was obtained from a human donor with alopecia areata. Both conserved end residues are part of each CDR3. The D gene is left open where the match is weak. Rows may omit the clone size; those that give it use once, few, many or a size class.

j_call d_call clone_size v_call cdr3_aa cdr3_nt
TRBJ1-2 . . TRBV9 CASSVGIQAHGYTF TGTGCCAGCAGCGTAGGGATCCAGGCTCATGGCTACACCTTC
TRBJ2-3 . few TRBV29-1 CSVVDRLITDTQYF TGCAGCGTTGTCGACAGGCTGATCACAGATACGCAGTATTTT
TRBJ2-5 . few TRBV29-1 CSASVLPETQYF TGCAGCGCTTCCGTTTTACCAGAGACCCAGTACTTC
TRBJ1-5 TRBD1 . TRBV29-1 CSVSTGTGGQPQHF TGCAGCGTTTCAACCGGGACAGGAGGTCAGCCCCAGCATTTT
TRBJ2-5 TRBD1 . TRBV15 CATSGGTGRETQYF TGTGCCACCAGCGGCGGGACAGGTAGAGAGACCCAGTACTTC
TRBJ2-3 . few TRBV29-1 CSVTRGKADTQYF TGCAGCGTTACTAGGGGGAAGGCAGATACGCAGTATTTT
TRBJ2-5 TRBD2 few TRBV5-1 CASKRIAGVIETQYF TGCGCCAGCAAGAGGATAGCGGGAGTTATTGAGACCCAGTACTTC
TRBJ2-7 . . TRBV27 CASSLGVWSYEQYF TGTGCCAGCAGTTTGGGGGTTTGGTCCTACGAGCAGTACTTC
TRBJ2-1 TRBD2 few TRBV12-5 CASDPTSNYNEQFF TGTGCTAGTGACCCGACTAGCAATTACAATGAGCAGTTCTTC
TRBJ1-2 . . TRBV4-2 CASSQDSGPADYGYTF TGTGCCAGCAGCCAAGATTCGGGCCCAGCGGACTATGGCTACACCTTC
TRBJ2-1 . . TRBV6-6 CASSGSSTYNEQFF TGTGCCAGCAGCGGGTCCAGTACCTACAATGAGCAGTTCTTC
TRBJ2-1 TRBD2 . TRBV5-1 CASSIGLAGGLGLYNEQFF TGCGCCAGCAGCATAGGACTAGCGGGAGGTCTGGGTCTCTACAATGAGCAGTTCTTC
TRBJ2-7 TRBD1 few TRBV6-5 CASRLTGTDTYEQYF TGTGCCAGCAGGCTTACCGGGACAGATACCTACGAGCAGTACTTC
TRBJ2-7 . . TRBV27 CASSLVVGTYEQYF TGTGCCAGCAGTTTAGTAGTAGGAACCTACGAGCAGTACTTC
TRBJ2-1 TRBD2 few TRBV7-9 CASQGSSGYNEQFF TGTGCCAGTCAAGGGTCTAGCGGCTACAATGAGCAGTTCTTC
TRBJ2-6 . once TRBV18 CASSFQRGRGANVLTF TGTGCCAGCTCATTCCAACGGGGGAGAGGGGCCAACGTCCTGACTTTC
TRBJ2-1 . . TRBV11-3 CASSGDGIKNTYNEQFF TGTGCCAGCAGCGGGGACGGGATAAAAAATACCTACAATGAGCAGTTCTTC
TRBJ2-3 . . TRBV4-1 CASSFLATTDTQYF TGCGCCAGCAGTTTTCTAGCGACCACAGATACGCAGTATTTT
TRBJ2-7 TRBD1 few TRBV7-9 CASSLASGGYEQYF TGTGCCAGCAGCTTAGCGTCAGGGGGCTACGAGCAGTACTTC
TRBJ1-2 TRBD1 . TRBV6-5 CASSYSWDRPNYGYTF TGTGCCAGCAGTTACTCCTGGGACAGGCCTAACTATGGCTACACCTTC
TRBJ2-4 . . TRBV28 CASSLRRAKNIQYF TGTGCCAGCAGTTTACGGAGAGCCAAAAACATTCAGTACTTC
TRBJ1-5 . . TRBV30 CAWSAGGGQPQHF TGTGCCTGGAGTGCCGGGGGAGGTCAGCCCCAGCATTTT